The clone carrying this TCR beta chain was seen a few times. Its antigen remains unknown. Treatment here: randomized to nivolumab then ipilimumab (arm A) or the reverse (arm B). Assay: immunoSEQ multiplex PCR; the TCRdb copy retains only in-frame clones and omits some. This table holds approximately 6,300 clones, roughly 25% found once. This entry is derived from a study of sequential checkpoint blockade in melanoma. Study information: Twenty-two patients had tumor biopsies before treatment and at week 13.

Whole-study findings and limits: Patients with week-13 increases in T-cell fraction and clonality benefited about 30 times more often.

The material was tumor tissue (inferred from file names), obtained from a patient given nivolumab and ipilimumab in sequence. The source is a human donor with melanoma.

The CDR3 DNA reads as TGTGCCTGCTCGACTGTAGGAGGTGACAATGAGCAGTTCTTC. Its protein product is CACSTVGGDNEQFF. V is TRBV30 and J is TRBJ2-1; the D gene is possibly TRBD2 (5 bases). Germline assignment: CDR1 GTSNPN and CDR2 SVGIG (reference sequence). Trimming pared 6 bases from V and 5 bases from J, leaving 17 bases between. This CDR3 is built from 14 residues.